These 7 T cell receptor beta chains were sequenced from one sample in a study of Graves' ophthalmopathy and Graves' hyperthyroidism. TCR beta CDR3 amplification used RNA transcripts. Investigators did first-round RT-PCR with HTBI primers, then second-round multiplex PCR. TCRdb reprocessed the multiplex PCR reads via MiXCR and lists one record per CDR3 protein. The table lists 52,000 or so distinct CDR3 sequences, roughly half of them singletons, with over 3.5% in the top ten. The material sequenced was peripheral blood. These receptors came from an adult woman with Graves' ophthalmopathy.

The chain links TRBV6-1 to TRBJ2-1; 9 positions match TRBD2. The CDR3 sequence is 18 residues long. Unmatched junction bases numbered 17, after V lost 2 bases and J lost 9 bases. Germline-derived CDR1 and CDR2 are MNHNS and SASEGT. The CDR3 sequence: CASSENIAGLAQFSEQFF. The CDR3, as DNA: TGTGCCAGCAGTGAAAATATTGCGGGACTAGCTCAGTTCAGTGAGCAGTTCTTC.

This clonotype was observed at least ten times. The CDR3 reads CASSWGRNEKLFF. CDR3 DNA: TGTGCCAGTTCTTGGGGGCGCAATGAAAAACTGTTTTTT. This chain links TRBV19 with TRBJ1-4; D might be TRBD1 (6 bases). V was pared by 8 bases and J by 5 bases, with 12 bases between. This CDR3 has 13 amino acids. Looked up from germline, CDR1 is LNHDA and CDR2 is SQIVND (reference sequence).

The V gene is TRBV12-3 or TRBV12-4, the J gene TRBJ1-2, with D unclear. V lost 1 base and J lost 6, with 12 bases in between. The CDR3 consists of 14 residues. CDR3: CASSLEVSADGYTF. In DNA, the CDR3 is TGTGCCAGCAGTTTAGAGGTGTCAGCAGATGGCTACACCTTC.

About this clonotype itself: One end of the junction varies from germline; a read error may be responsible. The chain is built from TRBV6-1 and TRBJ1-5; D gene unclear. Germline values: CDR1 MNHNS, CDR2 SASEGT. The CDR3 loop spans 9 amino acids. Here the CDR3 reads CASSEGGGF. The CDR3 coding sequence is TGTGCCAGCAGTGAAGGCGGCGGTTTT.

This clonotype appeared many times. This sequence may be a read error, since a much larger clone differs from it by one base. The chain uses TRBV28 and TRBJ1-3, with TRBD1 as a possible D gene (5 bases). This CDR3 is built from 14 residues. Germline CDR1 reads MDHEN; CDR2 reads SYDVKM. Trimming left V 5 bases short and J 2 bases short, with 10 bases between. The CDR3 DNA is TGTGCCAGCAGTCCCCAGGGCCCTGGAAACACCATATATTTT. Translation gives CASSPQGPGNTIYF. The full variable domain, in which reference TRBV28 and TRBJ1-3 provide the parts outside the CDR3, is DVKVTQSSRYLVKRTGEKVFLECVQDMDHENMFWYRQDPGLGLRLIYFSYDVKMKEKGDIPEGYSVSREKKERFSLILESASTNQTSMYLCASSPQGPGNTIYFGEGSWLTVV.

The rearrangement joins TRBV20-1 to TRBJ2-1; the D gene could be TRBD1 or TRBD2 (6 bases each). The V end lost 3 bases, the J end lost 15 bases, and 18 bases lay between the germline ends. The CDR3 runs to 12 residues. Germline CDR1 reads DFQATT; CDR2 reads SNEGSKA (reference sequence). The CDR3 is CSASNQLGGLFF. The CDR3 bases are TGCAGTGCTAGTAATCAACTTGGGGGGCTGTTCTTC.

On this clonotype: This may stem from a read error, because a much larger clone lies one nucleotide away. V gene TRBV28 combines with J gene TRBJ1-3; D possibly corresponds to TRBD1 (5 bases). CDR1 is MDHEN, CDR2 SYDVKM, per germline. This CDR3 spans 14 amino acids. Trimming took 5 bases from V and 7 from J, leaving 15 bases between them. The CDR3 DNA is TGTGCCAGCAGTCTTCCGGGACTGGGGAACACCATATATTTT. It specifies CASSLPGLGNTIYF.